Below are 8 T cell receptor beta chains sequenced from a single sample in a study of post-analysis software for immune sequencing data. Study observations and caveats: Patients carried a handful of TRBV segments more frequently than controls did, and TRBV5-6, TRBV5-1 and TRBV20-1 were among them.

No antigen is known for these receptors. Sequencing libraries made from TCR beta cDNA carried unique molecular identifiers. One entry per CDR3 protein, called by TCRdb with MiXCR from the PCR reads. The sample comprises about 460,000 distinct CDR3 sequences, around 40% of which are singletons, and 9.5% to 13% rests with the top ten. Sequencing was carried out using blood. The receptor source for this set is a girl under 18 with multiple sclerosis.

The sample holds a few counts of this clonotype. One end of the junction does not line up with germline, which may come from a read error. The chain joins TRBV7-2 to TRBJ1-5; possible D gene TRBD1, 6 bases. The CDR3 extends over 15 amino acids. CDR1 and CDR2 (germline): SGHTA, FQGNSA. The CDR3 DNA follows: TGTGCCAGTAGCTTAGGCATCAGGGGAGATCAGCCCCAGCATTTT. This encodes CASSLGIRGDQPQHF.

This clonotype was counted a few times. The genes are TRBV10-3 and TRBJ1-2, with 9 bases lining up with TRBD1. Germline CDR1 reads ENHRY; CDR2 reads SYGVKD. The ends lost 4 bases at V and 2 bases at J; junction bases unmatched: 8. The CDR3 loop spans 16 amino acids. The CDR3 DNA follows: TGTGCCATCAGTGGCCGCCGGGACAGGGAAAACTATGGCTACACCTTC. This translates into CAISGRRDRENYGYTF.

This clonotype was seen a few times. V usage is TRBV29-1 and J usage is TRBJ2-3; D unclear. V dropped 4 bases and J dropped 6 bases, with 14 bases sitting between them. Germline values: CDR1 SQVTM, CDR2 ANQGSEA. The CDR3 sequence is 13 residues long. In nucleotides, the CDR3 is TGCAGCGTTGGGCTCCGGCCAGGCGATACGCAGTATTTT. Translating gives CSVGLRPGDTQYF.

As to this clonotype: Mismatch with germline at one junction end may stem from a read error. CDR3 sequence reads: CASSPGAQNRELFF. DNA for the CDR3: TGTGCTAGCAGCCCCGGGGCCCAAAATCGGGAGCTGTTTTTT. The chain couples TRBV7-7 to TRBJ2-2; D is tentatively TRBD1 or TRBD2 (5 bases each). This CDR3 region has 14 residues. Germline assignment: CDR1 SSHAT and CDR2 FNYEAQ (reference sequence).

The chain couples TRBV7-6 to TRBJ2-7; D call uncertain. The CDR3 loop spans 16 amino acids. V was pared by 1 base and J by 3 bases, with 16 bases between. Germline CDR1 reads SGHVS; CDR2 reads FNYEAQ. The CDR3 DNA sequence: TGTGCCAGCAGCTTAGGTGTCTCGAGCCAGCTCTACGAGCAGTACTTC. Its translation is CASSLGVSSQLYEQYF.

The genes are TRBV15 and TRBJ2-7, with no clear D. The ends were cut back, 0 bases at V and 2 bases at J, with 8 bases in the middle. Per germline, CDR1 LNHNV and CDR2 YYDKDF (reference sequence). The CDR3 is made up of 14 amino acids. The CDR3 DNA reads TGTGCCACCAGCAGAGAAGACATTACCTACGAGCAGTACTTC. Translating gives CATSREDITYEQYF.

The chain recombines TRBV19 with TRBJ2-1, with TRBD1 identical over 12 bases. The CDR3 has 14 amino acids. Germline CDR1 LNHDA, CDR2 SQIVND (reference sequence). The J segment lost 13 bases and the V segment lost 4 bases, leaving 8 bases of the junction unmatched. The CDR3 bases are TGTGCCAGTAGTACCTGGGACAGGGGGCCCTCACAGTTCTTC. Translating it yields CASSTWDRGPSQFF.

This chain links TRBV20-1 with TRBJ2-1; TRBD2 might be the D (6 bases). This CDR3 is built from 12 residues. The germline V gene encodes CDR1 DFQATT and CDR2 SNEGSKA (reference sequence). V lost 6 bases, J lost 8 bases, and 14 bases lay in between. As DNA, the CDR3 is TGCAGTGCGGGTCCTAGCGTCGATGAGCAGTTCTTC. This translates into CSAGPSVDEQFF.